In its sample, the clone carrying this TCR beta chain was seen many times. This record comes from a study of regulatory T cells in long-lasting Graves disease. The authors built TCR beta libraries using iRepertoire HTBI primers and Arm-PCR of CDR3 regions. TCRdb fed the multiplex PCR reads into MiXCR, producing one record per CDR3 protein. The sample lists 350,000 to 500,000 distinct CDR3 sequences, around 17% occurring once. CDR3 length: 14 residues. Trimming left V 3 bases short and J 9 bases short, with 15 bases between. Germline V gene sequence: CDR1 MNHNS, CDR2 SASEGT. This sample's time point: newly diagnosed GD, antithyroid drugs for less than 3 months. With RNA extracted from PBMCs as input, the TCR library was made. American Thyroid Association guidelines were used to diagnose Graves' disease. The sample was also linked to a second study, of T cells in Graves' hyperthyroidism and ophthalmopathy. That study reports: Hyperthyroidism in the patients, aged 18 to 65, was newly diagnosed and under 2 months in duration. The HTBI primer set was used in a first-round RT-PCR of the TCR CDR3. The model anticipated ophthalmopathy a median approximately 6.7 months pre-onset.

Sequenced here: peripheral blood mononuclear cells (PBMCs), sampled at new diagnosis, from a patient treated with antithyroid drugs. The receptor's source is a woman aged 25 to 39 with Graves disease. The chain carries TRBV6-1 and TRBJ2-1; D gene uncertain. CDR3 amino acids: CASSDPGRRIEQFF. CDR3 coding DNA: TGTGCCAGCAGTGACCCGGGCCGGCGGATTGAGCAGTTCTTC.